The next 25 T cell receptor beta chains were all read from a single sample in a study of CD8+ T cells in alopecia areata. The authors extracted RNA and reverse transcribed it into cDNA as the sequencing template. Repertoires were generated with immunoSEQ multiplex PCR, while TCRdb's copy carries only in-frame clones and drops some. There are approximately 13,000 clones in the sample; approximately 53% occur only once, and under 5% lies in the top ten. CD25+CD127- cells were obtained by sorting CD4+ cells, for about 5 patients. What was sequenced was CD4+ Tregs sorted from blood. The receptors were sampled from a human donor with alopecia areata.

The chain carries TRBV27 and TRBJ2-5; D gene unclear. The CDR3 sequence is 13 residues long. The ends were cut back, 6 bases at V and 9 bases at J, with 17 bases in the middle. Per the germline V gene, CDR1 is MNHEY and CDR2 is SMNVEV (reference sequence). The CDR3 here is CASSSYLRRPQYF. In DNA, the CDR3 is TGTGCCAGCAGCTCCTACCTCAGGCGACCCCAGTACTTC.

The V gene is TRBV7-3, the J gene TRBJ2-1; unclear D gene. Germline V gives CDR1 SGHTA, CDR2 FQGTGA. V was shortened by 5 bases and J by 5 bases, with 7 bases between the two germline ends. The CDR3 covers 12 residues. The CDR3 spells CASSLTNNEQFF. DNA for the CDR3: TGTGCCAGCAGCCTCACTAACAATGAGCAGTTCTTC.

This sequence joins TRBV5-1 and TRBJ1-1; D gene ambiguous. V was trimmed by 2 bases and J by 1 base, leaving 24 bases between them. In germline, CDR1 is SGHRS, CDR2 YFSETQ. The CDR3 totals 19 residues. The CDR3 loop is CASSFRFLGGYSGNTEAFF. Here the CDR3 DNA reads TGCGCCAGCAGCTTTCGATTCTTGGGAGGGTACTCAGGGAACACTGAAGCTTTCTTT.

The CDR3 DNA sequence: TGTGCCAGCAGCGGAGTGCGGTCCTACAATGAGCAGTTCTTC. This sequence encodes CASSGVRSYNEQFF. The chain uses TRBV7-9 and TRBJ2-1; no firm D call. The V end was cut by 5 bases, the J end by 1 base, with 9 bases between. Germline-derived CDR1 and CDR2 are SEHNR and FQNEAQ (reference sequence). The CDR3 consists of 14 residues.

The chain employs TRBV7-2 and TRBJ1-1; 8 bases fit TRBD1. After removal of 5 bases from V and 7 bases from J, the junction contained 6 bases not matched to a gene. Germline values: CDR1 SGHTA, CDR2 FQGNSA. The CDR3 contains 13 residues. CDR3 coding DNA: TGTGCCAGCAGCGTTGGGACAGGCGATGAAGCTTTCTTT. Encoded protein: CASSVGTGDEAFF.

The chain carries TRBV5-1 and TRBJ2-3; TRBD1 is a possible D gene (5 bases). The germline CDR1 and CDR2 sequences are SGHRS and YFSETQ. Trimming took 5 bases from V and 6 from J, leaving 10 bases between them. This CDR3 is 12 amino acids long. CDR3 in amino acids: CASRSGSDTQYF. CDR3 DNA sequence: TGCGCCAGCAGATCAGGGTCCGATACGCAGTATTTT.

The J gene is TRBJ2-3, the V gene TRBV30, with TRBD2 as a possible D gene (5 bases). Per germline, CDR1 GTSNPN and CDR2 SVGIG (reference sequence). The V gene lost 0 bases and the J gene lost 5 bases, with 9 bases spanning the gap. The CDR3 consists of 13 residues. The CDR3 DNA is TGTGCCTGGAGTGTACGCCGGGAAGATACGCAGTATTTT. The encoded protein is CAWSVRREDTQYF. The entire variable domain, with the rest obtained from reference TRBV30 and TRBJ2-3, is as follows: SQTIHQWPATLVQPVGSPLSLECTVEGTSNPNLYWYRQAAGRGLQLLFYSVGIGQISSEVPQNLSASRPQDRQFILSSKKLLLSDSGFYLCAWSVRREDTQYFGPGTRLTVL.

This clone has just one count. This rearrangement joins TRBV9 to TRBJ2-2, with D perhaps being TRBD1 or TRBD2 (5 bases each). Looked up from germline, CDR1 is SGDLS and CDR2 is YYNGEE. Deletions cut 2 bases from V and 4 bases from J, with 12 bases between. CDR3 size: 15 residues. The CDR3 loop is CASSVGTEFTGELFF. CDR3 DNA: TGTGCCAGCAGCGTTGGGACGGAATTCACCGGGGAGCTGTTTTTT.

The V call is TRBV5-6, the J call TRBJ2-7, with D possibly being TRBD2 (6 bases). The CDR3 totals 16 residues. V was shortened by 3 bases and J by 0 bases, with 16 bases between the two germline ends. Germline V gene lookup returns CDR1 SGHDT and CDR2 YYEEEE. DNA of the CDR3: TGTGCCAGCAGCTCCCTGACCGGGACTCCCTCCTACGAGCAGTACTTC. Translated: CASSSLTGTPSYEQYF.

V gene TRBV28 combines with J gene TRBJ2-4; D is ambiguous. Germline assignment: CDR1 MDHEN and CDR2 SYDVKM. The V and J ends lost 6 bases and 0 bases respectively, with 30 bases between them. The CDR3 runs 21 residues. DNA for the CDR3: TGTGCCAGCAGCTATCTCCCACCGGGCTCCTTTAATTCGTTAGCCAAAAACATTCAGTACTTC. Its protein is CASSYLPPGSFNSLAKNIQYF.

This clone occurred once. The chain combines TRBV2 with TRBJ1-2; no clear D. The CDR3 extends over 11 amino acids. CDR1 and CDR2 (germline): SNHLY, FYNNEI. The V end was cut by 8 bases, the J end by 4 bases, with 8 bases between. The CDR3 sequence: CASSSAYGYTF. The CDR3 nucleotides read TGTGCCAGCTCCAGTGCCTATGGCTACACCTTC.

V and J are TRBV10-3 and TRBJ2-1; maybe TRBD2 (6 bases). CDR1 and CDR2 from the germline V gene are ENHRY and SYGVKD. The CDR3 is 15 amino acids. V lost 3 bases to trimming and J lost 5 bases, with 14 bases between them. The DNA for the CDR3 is TGTGCCATCAGTGACGTAGCGGCAGTGAACAATGAGCAGTTCTTC. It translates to CAISDVAAVNNEQFF.

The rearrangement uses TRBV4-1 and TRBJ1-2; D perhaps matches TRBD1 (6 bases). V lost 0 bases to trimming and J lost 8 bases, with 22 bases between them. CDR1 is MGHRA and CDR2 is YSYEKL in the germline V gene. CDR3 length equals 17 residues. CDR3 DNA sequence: TGCGCCAGCAGCCAAGATTTGGGTAGGGGGGAACTGGAAGGCTACACCTTC. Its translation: CASSQDLGRGELEGYTF.

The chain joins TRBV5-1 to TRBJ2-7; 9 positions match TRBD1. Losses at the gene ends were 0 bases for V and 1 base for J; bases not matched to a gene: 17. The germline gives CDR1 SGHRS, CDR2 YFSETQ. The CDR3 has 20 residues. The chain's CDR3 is CASSLEVRTGVLPPSYEQYF. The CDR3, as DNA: TGCGCCAGCAGCTTGGAGGTCCGGACAGGGGTTCTCCCCCCGTCCTACGAGCAGTACTTC.

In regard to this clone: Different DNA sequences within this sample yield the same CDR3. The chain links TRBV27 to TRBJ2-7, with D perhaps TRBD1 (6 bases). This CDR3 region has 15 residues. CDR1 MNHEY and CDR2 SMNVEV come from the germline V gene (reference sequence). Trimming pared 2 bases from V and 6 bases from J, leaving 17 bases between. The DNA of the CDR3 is TGTGCCAGCAGTTTACCATCGACAGGCTTCGGCGAGCAGTACTTC. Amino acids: CASSLPSTGFGEQYF.

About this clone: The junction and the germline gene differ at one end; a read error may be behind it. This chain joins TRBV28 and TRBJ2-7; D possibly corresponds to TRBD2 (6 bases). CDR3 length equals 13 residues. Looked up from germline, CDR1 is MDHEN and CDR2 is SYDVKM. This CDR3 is CGGRGAPTYEQYF. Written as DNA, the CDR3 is TGCGGAGGGAGAGGCGCCCCTACCTACGAGCAGTACTTC.

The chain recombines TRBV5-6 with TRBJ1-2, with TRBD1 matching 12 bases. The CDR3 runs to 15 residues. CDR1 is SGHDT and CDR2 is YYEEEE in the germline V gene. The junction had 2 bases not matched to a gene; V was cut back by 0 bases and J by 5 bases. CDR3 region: CASSLVGQGAYGYTF. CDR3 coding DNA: TGTGCCAGCAGCTTGGTGGGACAGGGGGCGTATGGCTACACCTTC.

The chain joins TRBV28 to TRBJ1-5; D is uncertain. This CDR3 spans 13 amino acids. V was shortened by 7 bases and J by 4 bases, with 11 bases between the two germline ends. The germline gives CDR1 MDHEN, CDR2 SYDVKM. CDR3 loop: CASTLNGNQPQHF. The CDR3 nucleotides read TGTGCCAGCACCCTAAACGGAAATCAGCCCCAGCATTTT.

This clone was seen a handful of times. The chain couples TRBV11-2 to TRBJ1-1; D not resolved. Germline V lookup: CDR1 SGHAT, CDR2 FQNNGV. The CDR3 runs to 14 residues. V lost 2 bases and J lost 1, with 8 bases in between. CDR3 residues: CASSLWPGNTEAFF. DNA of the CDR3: TGTGCCAGCAGCTTATGGCCGGGGAACACTGAAGCTTTCTTT.

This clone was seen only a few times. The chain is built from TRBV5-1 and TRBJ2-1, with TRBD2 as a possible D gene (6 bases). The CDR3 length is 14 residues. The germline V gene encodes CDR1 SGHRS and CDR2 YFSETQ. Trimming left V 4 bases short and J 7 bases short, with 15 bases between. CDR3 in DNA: TGCGCCAGCAGCCTACTCCCCGGGGGTAATGAGCAGTTCTTC. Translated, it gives CASSLLPGGNEQFF.

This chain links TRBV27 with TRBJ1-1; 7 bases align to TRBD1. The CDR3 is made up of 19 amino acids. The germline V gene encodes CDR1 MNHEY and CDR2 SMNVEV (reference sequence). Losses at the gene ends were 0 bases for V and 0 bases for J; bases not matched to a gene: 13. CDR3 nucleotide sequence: TGTGCCAGCAGTTTATCCAGGGGGGCGGGTAAGCTCTTGAACACTGAAGCTTTCTTT. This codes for CASSLSRGAGKLLNTEAFF.

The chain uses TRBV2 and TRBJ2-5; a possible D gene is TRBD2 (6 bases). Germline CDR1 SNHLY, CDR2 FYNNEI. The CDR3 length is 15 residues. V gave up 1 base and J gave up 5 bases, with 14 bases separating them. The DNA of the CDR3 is TGTGCCAGCAGTGAAGATTTCGGGAGACTGGAGACCCAGTACTTC. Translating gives CASSEDFGRLETQYF.

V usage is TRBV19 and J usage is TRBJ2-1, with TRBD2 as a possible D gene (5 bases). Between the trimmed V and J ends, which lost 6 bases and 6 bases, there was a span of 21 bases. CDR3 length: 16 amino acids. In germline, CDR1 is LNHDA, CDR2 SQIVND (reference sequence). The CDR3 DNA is TGTGCCAGTAGATCTCTTACGGGGAGAGAAATCAATGAGCAGTTCTTC. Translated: CASRSLTGREINEQFF.

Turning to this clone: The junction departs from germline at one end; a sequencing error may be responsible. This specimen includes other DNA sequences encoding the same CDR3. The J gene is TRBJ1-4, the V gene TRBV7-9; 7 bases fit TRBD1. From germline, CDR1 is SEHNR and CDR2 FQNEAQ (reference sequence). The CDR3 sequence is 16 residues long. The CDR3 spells CASSLPSDRLNEKLFF. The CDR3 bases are TGTGCGAGCAGCTTACCCTCGGACAGGTTGAATGAAAAACTGTTTTTT.

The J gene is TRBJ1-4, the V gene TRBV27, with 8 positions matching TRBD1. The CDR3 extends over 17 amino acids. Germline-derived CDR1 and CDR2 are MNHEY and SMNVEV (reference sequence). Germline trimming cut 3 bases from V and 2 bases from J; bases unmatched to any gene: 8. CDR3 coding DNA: TGTGCCAGCAGTTTCGAGGACAGGGCCACGACTAATGAAAAACTGTTTTTT. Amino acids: CASSFEDRATTNEKLFF.